Included here is one T cell receptor beta chain sequence, with context. Combining a sample-barcoded 5' primer with a J-beta primer mix, a second PCR ran for roughly 6 to 12 cycles. MiXCR was run by TCRdb on the 5' RACE reads, yielding one entry per CDR3 protein. Of roughly 500,000 distinct CDR3 sequences in the sample, about 25% were seen once. The data were obtained in a study of blood T cells in healthy people across ages. CDR3 length: 18 residues. Germline V gene lookup returns CDR1 MNHEY and CDR2 SVGEGT. The sample comprised blood. The sequence was obtained from a woman aged 65 to 85 in good health. The chain carries TRBV6-2 or TRBV6-3 and TRBJ2-1; 7 nucleotides agree with TRBD2. The DNA end lines up better with TRBJ2-5; the J call may be wrong. The CDR3 region has the DNA TGTGCCAGCAGTCCCCTCCCCAGCGGGGCCCTGTGGCGAGAGACCCAGTACTTC. Residues: CASSPLPSGALWRETQYF.